This note documents a single T cell receptor beta chain sequence. The record originates from a study of blood T cell repertoires in COVID-19. For the study at large: COVID-19 samples collected from the United States, Italy and Spain covered acute and convalescent phases. T cells, B-cell-depleted T cells, or PBMCs provided the cDNA or gDNA that served as material.

The CDR3 runs to 15 residues. Germline-derived CDR1 and CDR2 are ENHRY and SYGVKD. V gave up 3 bases and J gave up 4 bases; unmatched junction bases: 7. Per the original methods: Amplification from reference gene primers served as the basis for estimated nucleated cell counts. TCRdb keeps only in-frame clones here, not all; method: immunoSEQ multiplex PCR. The V and J calls and clone size were taken over from that table, and D and trimming were inferred from the DNA. The top ten hold roughly 4.7% of the sample, which has 150,000 to 200,000 clones, more than 75% seen once. This TCR was recovered from a human donor in a cohort sampled during active COVID-19. The chain uses TRBV10-3 and TRBJ1-1; 8 bases align to TRBD1. The sequenced sample was peripheral blood. In DNA form, the CDR3 reads TGTGCCATCAGTGATTCTCGGACAGGGAGCACTGAAGCTTTCTTT. This codes for CAISDSRTGSTEAFF.